These T cell receptor beta chains were read from a single sample in a study of vaccination and CD4 T cells after COVID-19. TCRdb re-analysed the PCR reads in MiXCR, keeping a single row per CDR3 protein. The table has just over 20,000 distinct CDR3 sequences, approximately 48% seen once. No antigens are known for them. Sequencing was carried out using CD4+ T cells from blood, cultured in vitro. All receptors come from a human donor who had recovered from COVID-19. Each CDR3 is given with its conserved first and last residue. The D gene is left open where the match is weak. Only some rows state a clone size, as once, few, many or a class for expanded clones.

d_call	clone_size	v_call	j_call	cdr3_aa	cdr3_nt
NA	few	TRBV27	TRBJ1-5	CASSMRRAQHF	TGTGCCAGCAGTATGAGAAGGGCCCAGCATTTT
NA	once	TRBV6-1	TRBJ1-4	CASSEWQTNEKLFF	TGTGCCAGCAGTGAATGGCAGACTAATGAAAAACTGTTTTTT
NA	NA	TRBV12-3/TRBV12-4	TRBJ2-1	CASSPPRSSYNEQFF	TGTGCCAGCAGTCCACCTAGGAGCTCCTACAATGAGCAGTTCTTC
NA	NA	TRBV6-1	TRBJ1-5	CASSPLRRGTGGRNQPQHF	TGTGCCAGCAGTCCCCTCCGCAGGGGCACCGGCGGTCGCAATCAGCCCCAGCATTTT
TRBD2	NA	TRBV6-1	TRBJ2-7	CASIPLGAGAYEQYF	TGTGCCAGCATACCCCTCGGGGCGGGGGCCTACGAGCAGTACTTC
NA	few	TRBV6-1	TRBJ1-2	CASSGQGVGDYGYTF	TGTGCCAGCAGTGGGCAGGGTGTGGGAGACTATGGCTACACCTTC
NA	NA	TRBV7-2	TRBJ2-6	CASSLFGANVLTF	TGTGCCAGCAGCCTGTTCGGGGCCAACGTCCTGACTTTC
NA	few	TRBV7-2	TRBJ1-1	CASSLFGPQTMNTEAFF	TGTGCCAGCAGCTTATTTGGCCCACAGACCATGAACACTGAAGCTTTCTTT
NA	NA	TRBV19	TRBJ1-5	CASSMAGAYQPQHF	TGTGCCAGTAGTATGGCGGGGGCCTATCAGCCCCAGCATTTT
TRBD1	few	TRBV7-2	TRBJ1-2	CASSLSLYGTGPYGYTF	TGTGCCAGCAGCTTAAGTTTATATGGGACAGGTCCATATGGCTACACCTTC
NA	NA	TRBV12-3/TRBV12-4	TRBJ1-2	CASNPSPGVGGYTF	TGTGCCAGCAACCCATCGCCGGGGGTCGGTGGCTACACCTTC
NA	NA	TRBV2	TRBJ2-1	CASSQNSYNEQFF	TGTGCCAGCAGCCAAAACTCCTACAATGAGCAGTTCTTC
NA	few	TRBV21-1	TRBJ1-1	CASHDRQGTFF	TGTGCCAGCCACGACCGGCAAGGGACTTTCTTT
NA	NA	TRBV12-3/TRBV12-4	TRBJ2-7	CASSLAGVDHEQYF	TGTGCCAGCAGTTTAGCGGGAGTAGATCACGAGCAGTACTTC
NA	NA	TRBV11-3	TRBJ2-1	CASSLVAGSNEQFF	TGTGCCAGCAGCTTAGTGGCAGGGTCGAATGAGCAGTTCTTC
NA	few	TRBV25-1	TRBJ1-5	CASRQDDNQPQHF	TGTGCCAGCAGACAGGATGACAATCAGCCCCAGCATTTT
TRBD1	NA	TRBV10-3	TRBJ2-7	CAISADRANIYEQYF	TGTGCCATCAGTGCGGACAGGGCGAACATCTACGAGCAGTACTTC
NA	few	TRBV20-1	TRBJ2-1	CSAPGRIYNEQFF	TGCAGTGCACCGGGACGGATATACAATGAGCAGTTCTTC
NA	NA	TRBV5-4	TRBJ2-7	CASSPQGLPRGDEQYF	TGTGCCAGCAGCCCGCAGGGACTTCCTCGCGGCGACGAGCAGTACTTC
TRBD1	NA	TRBV7-2	TRBJ1-2	CASTIPRGYYGYTF	TGTGCCAGCACCATTCCCAGGGGGTACTATGGCTACACCTTC
TRBD1	NA	TRBV19	TRBJ2-7	CASSINWAPDRVSYEQYF	TGTGCCAGTAGTATTAATTGGGCTCCGGACAGGGTCTCCTACGAGCAGTACTTC
TRBD2	NA	TRBV11-2	TRBJ2-2	CASSLALAGRGGELFF	TGTGCCAGCAGCTTAGCCTTAGCGGGTCGGGGCGGGGAGCTGTTTTTT
NA	NA	TRBV2	TRBJ1-1	CASSGEMNTEAFF	TGTGCCAGCAGTGGGGAGATGAACACTGAAGCTTTCTTT
NA	NA	TRBV6-1	TRBJ1-3	CASRDGLGASGNTIYF	TGTGCCAGCAGAGACGGGCTTGGAGCCTCTGGAAACACCATATATTTT
TRBD1	few	TRBV28	TRBJ1-5	CASSAGTGGAGSNQPQHF	TGTGCCAGCAGTGCCGGGACAGGGGGCGCCGGGAGCAATCAGCCCCAGCATTTT
NA	few	TRBV20-1	TRBJ2-5	CSARGSGPFGETQYF	TGCAGTGCTAGAGGTTCAGGCCCCTTCGGCGAGACCCAGTACTTC
NA	NA	TRBV27	TRBJ2-5	CASSPRTGVETQYF	TGTGCCAGCAGTCCCCGGACCGGGGTTGAGACCCAGTACTTC
TRBD1	few	TRBV6-1	TRBJ1-1	CASSQHRGQTNTEAFF	TGTGCCAGCAGTCAACACCGGGGACAGACGAACACTGAAGCTTTCTTT
TRBD1	NA	TRBV6-1	TRBJ1-2	CASSPTGTGLVGYTF	TGTGCCAGCAGTCCAACCGGGACAGGGCTCGTTGGCTACACCTTC
TRBD1	NA	TRBV28	TRBJ2-7	CASSGDSSYEQYF	TGTGCCAGCAGCGGGGACAGCTCCTACGAGCAGTACTTC
TRBD1	NA	TRBV6-1	TRBJ1-2	CASSLRGATLLYGYTF	TGTGCCAGCAGCCTCAGGGGGGCCACCCTCCTCTATGGCTACACCTTC
NA	NA	TRBV2	TRBJ2-7	CASTSGTDSYEQYF	TGTGCCAGCACTTCCGGGACGGACTCCTACGAGCAGTACTTC
TRBD1	NA	TRBV5-4	TRBJ1-2	CASSLVGTDGYTF	TGTGCCAGCAGCTTAGTTGGGACAGATGGCTACACCTTC
NA	NA	TRBV6-2/TRBV6-3	TRBJ2-7	CASSYQYRGWGDEQYF	TGTGCCAGCAGTTACCAGTACCGGGGATGGGGAGACGAGCAGTACTTC
NA	NA	TRBV5-4	TRBJ2-7	CASSSRRGTDYEQYF	TGTGCCAGCAGCTCAAGGAGGGGGACAGACTACGAGCAGTACTTC
NA	NA	TRBV5-1	TRBJ1-1	CASSLNVGGTEAFF	TGCGCCAGCAGCTTGAACGTAGGGGGAACTGAAGCTTTCTTT
NA	NA	TRBV7-2	TRBJ1-1	CASSLGGGMNTEAFF	TGTGCCAGCAGCTTGGGGGGGGGGATGAACACTGAAGCTTTCTTT
NA	NA	TRBV28	TRBJ1-2	CASRTGINYGHTF	TGTGCCAGCAGAACAGGGATCAACTATGGCCACACCTTC
TRBD1	few	TRBV19	TRBJ1-2	CASSTPGTGAGYTF	TGTGCCAGTAGTACTCCCGGGACAGGGGCTGGCTACACCTTC
NA	few	TRBV11-3	TRBJ2-7	CASSSRRDEQYF	TGTGCCAGCAGCTCCAGACGGGACGAGCAGTACTTC
NA	NA	TRBV7-9	TRBJ1-5	CASSVDPGDNQPQHF	TGTGCCAGCAGCGTAGACCCAGGGGACAATCAGCCCCAGCATTTT
TRBD1	NA	TRBV19	TRBJ2-2	CASSSGQGVGTGELFF	TGTGCCAGTAGTTCTGGGCAGGGGGTCGGCACCGGGGAGCTGTTTTTT
NA	NA	TRBV29-1	TRBJ2-7	CSVEDRPYEQYF	TGCAGCGTTGAAGATAGGCCTTACGAGCAGTACTTC
TRBD2	NA	TRBV20-1	TRBJ2-5	CSAAAGGRETQYF	TGCAGTGCAGCAGCGGGAGGCAGAGAGACCCAGTACTTC
NA	NA	TRBV30	TRBJ1-3	CSHRTDSGNTIYF	TGCTCCCATAGGACAGATTCTGGAAACACCATATATTTT
NA	NA	TRBV18	TRBJ1-2	CASSPEQGESYGYTF	TGTGCCAGCTCACCAGAGCAGGGTGAGAGCTATGGCTACACCTTC
TRBD2	once	TRBV19	TRBJ2-5	CASSRGEGNQETQYF	TGTGCCAGTAGTAGGGGGGAGGGCAACCAAGAGACCCAGTACTTC
NA	NA	TRBV6-4	TRBJ1-2	CASSDSRRGDGYTF	TGTGCCAGCAGTGACTCGAGGCGGGGAGACGGCTACACCTTC
TRBD2	NA	TRBV11-2	TRBJ2-1	CASSLVLAGGRGEQFF	TGTGCCAGCAGCTTAGTCCTAGCGGGGGGGCGGGGTGAGCAGTTCTTC
NA	few	TRBV24-1	TRBJ2-5	CATSDPLEGSPQYF	TGTGCCACCAGTGATCCATTAGAAGGATCTCCCCAGTACTTC
TRBD2	few	TRBV7-6	TRBJ2-2	CASSLAGERGNTGELFF	TGTGCCAGCAGCTTAGCGGGCGAGCGGGGGAACACCGGGGAGCTGTTTTTT
TRBD2	NA	TRBV20-1	TRBJ2-3	CSAREPYSGRSTDTQYF	TGCAGTGCTAGAGAGCCTTATAGCGGGAGAAGCACAGATACGCAGTATTTT
NA	NA	TRBV20-1	TRBJ2-2	CSANGGSGELFF	TGCAGTGCTAACGGGGGATCCGGGGAGCTGTTTTTT
NA	NA	TRBV28	TRBJ2-3	CASNGGGTDTQYF	TGTGCCAGCAACGGTGGGGGCACAGATACGCAGTATTTT